This T cell receptor beta chain was obtained from a study of siplizumab effects on memory and regulatory T cells. Clones were sequenced by immunoSEQ multiplex PCR, and TCRdb holds only the in-frame ones, with some missing. The data show roughly 100,000 clones, around nine tenths seen once. Whole-study results and caveats: For mappable alloreactive CD4+ clones, the mean Treg-derived fraction was 68.8% with siplizumab and 26.9% in controls. Whether the proliferating Tregs (from siplizumab cultures) were suppressive was not confirmed. Researchers could map only a minor fraction of alloreactive clones to unstimulated subsets. Naive T cells looked more diverse than memory cells and looked like major alloresponse contributors.

Losses at the gene ends were 4 bases for V and 5 bases for J; bases not matched to a gene: 7. The V gene's germline CDR1 is SGHRS and CDR2 YFSETQ. The CDR3 length is 15 residues. As regards this clone: Its antigen is not identified.

This receptor was taken from a human donor in good health. The sequenced material came from CD4+ T cells sorted from blood. The chain carries TRBV5-1 and TRBJ2-5, with 11 bases lining up with TRBD2. The CDR3 DNA reads TGCGCCAGCAGCCCTATAGCGGGAGGGGGCGAGACCCAGTACTTC. This sequence encodes CASSPIAGGGETQYF.